These 5 T cell receptor beta chains share one sample of origin, sequenced in a study of blood T cell repertoires in COVID-19. Some clones are missing from TCRdb's copy, which holds only in-frame ones; the method was immunoSEQ multiplex PCR. The data show more than 300,000 clones, about 89% seen once. Sequencing was done on a sample of PBMCs or T cells enriched from blood (not recorded which). Receptors were obtained from a man aged 40-50 years in a cohort exposed to, infected with or recovered from COVID-19 (not recorded which).

The V call is TRBV10-3, the J call TRBJ2-1, with 11 bases aligning to TRBD2. Germline-derived CDR1 and CDR2 are ENHRY and SYGVKD. The CDR3 sequence is 15 residues long. V shed 5 bases, J shed 10 bases, and the junction held 10 bases outside the gene matches. CDR3 coding DNA: TGTGCCATCAGTTCCGGGACTAGCGGACCACAGGAGCAGTTCTTC. Amino acids: CAISSGTSGPQEQFF.

This chain joins TRBV18 and TRBJ1-1; perhaps TRBD1 as D (5 bases). This CDR3 region has 16 residues. Germline V gene lookup returns CDR1 KGHSH and CDR2 LQKENI. The V end lost 6 bases, the J end lost 7 bases, and 24 bases lay between the germline ends. CDR3 amino acids: CASSGRWGGVQGEAFF. CDR3 DNA sequence: TGTGCCAGCTCCGGTCGCTGGGGGGGAGTACAAGGTGAAGCTTTCTTT.

This clone appeared a few times. The junction and the germline gene differ at one end; a read error may be behind it. As DNA, the CDR3 is TGTGCCAGCAACTTAGACAGGTACGGAGCTTTCTTT. This codes for CASNLDRYGAFF. The V and J genes are TRBV7-2 and TRBJ1-1; possible D gene TRBD1, 6 bases. From germline, CDR1 is SGHTA and CDR2 FQGNSA. The CDR3 is made up of 12 amino acids.

The chain links TRBV9 to TRBJ2-3, with 7 bases lining up with TRBD2. The length of the CDR3 is 17 residues. CDR1 and CDR2 (germline): SGDLS, YYNGEE. V lost 8 bases to trimming and J lost 11 bases; unmatched junction nucleotides: 26. Here the CDR3 reads CARGEGLQTTFSRGQYF. The CDR3 DNA follows: TGTGCCAGGGGAGAGGGACTACAGACTACATTCTCACGGGGGCAGTATTTT.

This clone has a single count. The V and J genes are TRBV19 and TRBJ1-1, with no clear D. CDR3 size: 11 residues. V lost 4 bases, J lost 4 bases, and 4 bases lay in between. Germline CDR1 is LNHDA and CDR2 is SQIVND (reference sequence). CDR3 in DNA: TGTGCCAGTAGTAGAGTCACTGAAGCTTTCTTT. It encodes CASSRVTEAFF.